The 15 T cell receptor beta chains below were found in one sample sequenced in a study of breast tumors, draining lymph nodes, adjacent tissues. TCRdb re-analysed the multiplex PCR reads in MiXCR, keeping a single row per CDR3 protein. The table shows approximately 230,000 distinct CDR3 sequences, with less than 40% occurring only once. Breast cancer patients provided tissue from their axillary draining lymph nodes. The sequenced sample was axillary lymph node tissue. The receptor set was obtained from a female donor with breast cancer. Some clones in this sample may be carry-over from other donors' samples.

With regard to this clonotype: A much larger clone differs by one base, so this may be a read error. This chain joins TRBV5-8 and TRBJ1-4; D is ambiguous. V was shortened by 2 bases and J by 3 bases, with 11 bases between the two germline ends. CDR3 length: 15 amino acids. Germline values: CDR1 SGHTS, CDR2 YDEGEE. The CDR3 region is CASSFSVTANEKLFF. In DNA, the CDR3 is TGTGCCAGCAGCTTTTCGGTGACGGCTAATGAAAAACTGTTTTTT.

Comment on this clonotype: As the CDR3 is not closed by the conserved phenylalanine or tryptophan, this likely results from a read error. Because the CDR3's place on the DNA is in doubt, the DNA is left out and the CDR3 is given as listed by TCRdb. The rearrangement links TRBV19 to TRBJ1-5. Germline V gives CDR1 LNHDA, CDR2 SQIVND (reference sequence). The length of the CDR3 is 11 amino acids, counting both ends. The chain's CDR3 is CASSTLGLAGV.

This clonotype was recorded a few times. Without the conserved terminal phenylalanine or tryptophan, this CDR3 likely stems from a read error. J is TRBJ1-5 and V is TRBV9; D is unclear. The CDR3 extends over 13 amino acids. V was trimmed by 7 bases and J by 6 bases, leaving 14 bases between them. CDR1 is SGDLS, CDR2 YYNGEE, per germline. CDR3 DNA: TGTGCCAGCGGCCGAGGTTTGGGTCAGCCCCAGCATTCT. Amino acid sequence: CASGRGLGQPQHS.

This chain connects TRBV20-1 to TRBJ1-5; tentative D call: TRBD1 (6 bases). This CDR3 has 14 amino acids. V was clipped by 2 bases and J by 4 bases, with 12 bases between them. Germline V lookup: CDR1 DFQATT, CDR2 SNEGSKA (reference sequence). CDR3 coding DNA: TGCAGTGCTAGACCAGGGGTTGGGAATCAGCCCCAGCATTTT. Protein: CSARPGVGNQPQHF.

This clonotype was detected many times. The chain combines TRBV29-1 with TRBJ1-5, with TRBD1 identical over 7 bases. Germline V gene sequence: CDR1 SQVTM, CDR2 ANQGSEA. J lost 9 bases, V lost 6 bases, and 14 bases had no gene match. The CDR3 sequence is 14 residues long. The DNA of the CDR3 is TGCAGCGTCGGGAGTGAGGGGGCCCAGGGGCCCCAGCATTTT. As protein: CSVGSEGAQGPQHF.

This clonotype was found many times. The rearrangement uses TRBV12-3 or TRBV12-4 and TRBJ2-5; TRBD1 aligns across 7 bases. Trimming took 3 bases from V and 9 from J; bases not matched to a gene: 13. CDR3 length equals 15 residues. CDR3 bases: TGTGCCAGCAGTTTGCCCGGGACAGTCCCAGGGGCCCAGTACTTC. Its translation is CASSLPGTVPGAQYF.

This clonotype showed up just a few times. The V call is TRBV12-3 or TRBV12-4, the J call TRBJ1-5, with D possibly matching TRBD1 (5 bases). Trimming took 8 bases from V and 1 from J, leaving 12 bases between them. This CDR3 comprises 14 residues. The CDR3 DNA is TGTGCCAGCGGGACCTGGAGGAGCAATCAGCCCCAGCATTTT. This sequence encodes CASGTWRSNQPQHF.

The CDR3 DNA sequence: TGTGCCAGCAGCGGACAGTGGAGCACTGAAGCTTTCTTT. Its protein product is CASSGQWSTEAFF. V gene TRBV7-8 combines with J gene TRBJ1-1; D is perhaps TRBD1 (6 bases). Deletions cut 5 bases from V and 4 bases from J, with 11 bases between. The CDR3 extends over 13 amino acids. From germline, CDR1 is SGHVS and CDR2 FQNEAQ.

V and J are TRBV3-1 and TRBJ2-7, with TRBD2 identical over 7 bases. Germline assignment: CDR1 LGHDT and CDR2 YNNKEL (reference sequence). The CDR3 consists of 17 residues. Trimming took 0 bases from V and 0 from J; bases not matched to a gene: 8. The CDR3 DNA is TGTGCCAGCAGCCAAGATCGGGGCGGGGGAAGCTCCTACGAGCAGTACTTC. Translating gives CASSQDRGGGSSYEQYF.

With respect to this clonotype: This could be a read error, since a much larger clone is one nucleotide away. The V and J genes are TRBV10-3 and TRBJ1-2, with 10 bases identical to TRBD1. V shed 0 bases and J 6 bases; nucleotides not matched to a gene: 4. This CDR3 spans 15 amino acids. Per the germline V gene, CDR1 is ENHRY and CDR2 is SYGVKD. The CDR3 sequence is CAISESTGGGHGYTF. In DNA, the CDR3 is TGTGCCATCAGTGAGTCGACAGGGGGCGGCCATGGCTACACCTTC.

J is TRBJ1-4 and V is TRBV12-3 or TRBV12-4, with a weak D call TRBD1 (5 bases). The length of the CDR3 is 14 residues. Trimming left V 11 bases short and J 3 bases short, with 16 bases between. CDR3 loop: CAVKDGHSNEKLFF. DNA for the CDR3: TGTGCCGTAAAGGACGGACACTCTAATGAAAAACTGTTTTTT.

This clonotype was recorded at least ten times. This sequence joins TRBV20-1 and TRBJ2-7; 10 bases are shared with TRBD1. Trimming took 1 base from V and 6 from J; bases not matched to a gene: 6. The CDR3 runs to 14 residues. Germline CDR1 is DFQATT and CDR2 is SNEGSKA (reference sequence). The CDR3 reads CSARAAGQGSEQYF. CDR3 nucleotides: TGCAGTGCTAGAGCAGCGGGACAGGGGTCCGAGCAGTACTTC.

The chain is built from TRBV6-5 and TRBJ2-2; weak D call: TRBD2 (6 bases). Germline V gene data show CDR1 as MNHEY and CDR2 as SVGAGI. V dropped 10 bases and J dropped 4 bases, with 19 bases sitting between them. The CDR3 has 15 amino acids. The CDR3: CATLYGMEGTGELFF. The CDR3 DNA is TGTGCCACATTGTACGGGATGGAGGGCACCGGGGAGCTGTTTTTT.

The J gene is TRBJ2-2, the V gene TRBV7-2, with TRBD2 matching over 8 bases. Germline V gives CDR1 SGHTA, CDR2 FQGNSA. The V segment lost 5 bases and the J segment 5 bases; nucleotides outside the gene matches: 4. This CDR3 is 14 amino acids long. The CDR3 region is CASSTIAGTGELFF. In DNA, the CDR3 is TGTGCCAGCAGCACCATAGCGGGAACCGGGGAGCTGTTTTTT. Using reference TRBV7-2 and TRBJ2-2 for the parts outside the CDR3, the full variable domain is GAGVSQSPSNKVTEKGKDVELRCDPISGHTALYWYRQSLGQGLEFLIYFQGNSAPDKSGLPSDRFSAERTGGSVSTLTIQRTQQEDSAVYLCASSTIAGTGELFFGEGSRLTVL.

This clonotype was recorded once. The J gene is TRBJ2-2, the V gene TRBV6-4, with 7 bases identical to TRBD2. The trim removed 6 bases at V and 6 bases at J, leaving 7 bases unmatched. Per the germline V gene, CDR1 is MRHNA and CDR2 is SNTAGT. CDR3 length equals 14 residues. The CDR3 region has the DNA TGTGCCAGCAGACAGTCAGGACTAGCCGGGGAGCTGTTTTTT. Protein product: CASRQSGLAGELFF.